Described below is a single T cell receptor (beta chain) sequence and its context. Its matching antigen is unknown. This specimen belongs to a study of T cell repertoires in cytomegalovirus infection. On the study more broadly: Newly reported HLA-C-restricted and thoroughly characterized HLA-B-restricted CMV epitopes were employed. It can be stated that public TCR beta signatures indicated CMV infection as well as a matching HLA type. Whole-study results and caveats: Using cumulative public TCR beta family frequency, the authors identified those who carried CMV together with the relevant HLA. In two of eight donors, the top clonotype was HLA-C-restricted CMV-specific.

Via MiXCR, TCRdb re-called the reads, giving one row per CDR3 protein. This sample yields roughly 920,000 distinct CDR3 sequences, of which roughly 30% are seen a single time; roughly 12% belongs to the top ten. Germline V gives CDR1 SNHLY, CDR2 FYNNEI. Trimming at V came to 7 bases and at J to 5 bases, leaving 5 bases not matched to a gene. There are 13 residues in the CDR3. The input for sequencing was cultured CD8+ T cells from PBMCs, taken from culture after CMV antigen stimulation. This TCR came from a human donor in good health (CMV status not recorded). Some clones in this sample may be carry-over from other donors' samples. This chain uses TRBV2 with TRBJ2-3; 8 bases are a match to TRBD2. CDR3 bases: TGTGCCAGCAAGCGGGAGCGCAGAGATACGCAGTATTTT. Encoded protein: CASKRERRDTQYF.